One sample yielded the 18 T cell receptor beta chains listed below, sequenced in a study of cytomegalovirus exposure and HLA in healthy donors. The data were produced by immunoSEQ multiplex PCR, yet TCRdb's version contains in-frame clones alone and is incomplete. The sample carries 100,000 to 120,000 clones, roughly 90% recorded once. Sequencing was done on a sample of PBMCs. The receptors shown here come from a woman in her twenties or thirties in good health and CMV-seropositive.

The V gene is TRBV4-3, the J gene TRBJ1-2, with 10 nucleotides matching TRBD1. V gave up 3 bases and J gave up 4 bases; unmatched junction bases: 2. Germline CDR1 and CDR2: LGHNA and YSLEER. CDR3 length: 14 residues. The CDR3 loop reads CASSHGQGVYGYTF. The CDR3 coding sequence is TGCGCCAGCAGCCACGGACAGGGGGTCTATGGCTACACCTTC.

This chain joins TRBV2 and TRBJ2-7; maybe TRBD1 (7 bases). Germline CDR1 reads SNHLY; CDR2 reads FYNNEI. The length of the CDR3 is 15 residues. V lost 6 bases to trimming and J lost 1 base, with 16 bases between them. The DNA of the CDR3 is TGTGCCAGCAGCTTCAGACAGGGAGGATCCTACGAGCAGTACTTC. This encodes CASSFRQGGSYEQYF.

This rearrangement joins TRBV15 to TRBJ1-2; 9 bases map to TRBD1. Germline lookup yields CDR1 LNHNV and CDR2 YYDKDF (reference sequence). V shed 4 bases and J 0 bases; nucleotides not matched to a gene: 9. The CDR3 contains 17 residues. CDR3 region: CATSTLGQGITNYGYTF. CDR3 DNA: TGTGCCACCAGCACATTAGGACAGGGGATAACTAACTATGGCTACACCTTC. Supplemented by reference TRBV15 and TRBJ1-2, the full variable domain reads DAMVIQNPRYQVTQFGKPVTLSCSQTLNHNVMYWYQQKSSQAPKLLFHYYDKDFNNEADTPDNFQSRRPNTSFCFLDIRSPGLGDTAMYLCATSTLGQGITNYGYTFGSGTRLTVV.

The chain is built from TRBV29-1 and TRBJ2-1; D not resolved. Germline lookup yields CDR1 SQVTM and CDR2 ANQGSEA. The CDR3 sequence is 15 residues long. Trimming took off 2 bases at V and 0 bases at J, with 11 bases between the two ends. CDR3 nucleotides: TGCAGCGTTGAATGGGCCCCCGGCTCCTACAATGAGCAGTTCTTC. It is translated as CSVEWAPGSYNEQFF.

The chain recombines TRBV6-5 with TRBJ2-3, with D unclear. V was trimmed by 5 bases and J by 3 bases, leaving 15 bases between them. CDR3 size: 15 residues. Per germline, CDR1 MNHEY and CDR2 SVGAGI. The CDR3 nucleotides are TGTGCCAGCAGTCCACCCGCGGCCGGAACAGATACGCAGTATTTT. This gives the protein CASSPPAAGTDTQYF.

V is TRBV19 and J is TRBJ2-7, with no clear D. The CDR3 is made up of 12 amino acids. The germline gives CDR1 LNHDA, CDR2 SQIVND (reference sequence). The V and J ends lost 4 bases and 2 bases respectively, with 6 bases between them. CDR3 DNA sequence: TGTGCCAGTAGTACCAGTCCCTACGAGCAGTACTTC. Its translation: CASSTSPYEQYF.

The gene calls are TRBV4-3 and TRBJ2-2, with 11 bases lining up with TRBD2. CDR1 and CDR2 (germline): LGHNA, YSLEER. V was clipped by 1 base and J by 3 bases; unmatched bases: 7. The CDR3 length is 18 residues. DNA for the CDR3: TGCGCCAGCAGCCAAGGAATAGCGGGAGGGCCGGACACCGGGGAGCTGTTTTTT. It encodes CASSQGIAGGPDTGELFF.

Note on this clone: Within the sample, other DNA sequences also encode this same CDR3. The V gene is TRBV5-6, the J gene TRBJ2-7; D is unresolved. Germline V gives CDR1 SGHDT, CDR2 YYEEEE. Trimming stripped 0 bases from V and 4 bases from J, with 5 bases between. The CDR3 length is 12 residues. CDR3 region: CASSLGGYEQYF. The CDR3 bases are TGTGCCAGCAGCTTGGGAGGTTACGAGCAGTACTTC.

The rearrangement links TRBV23-1 to TRBJ1-6, with D unclear. TRBV23-1 is an ORF for which the function is uncertain. This CDR3 spans 18 amino acids. V lost 0 bases and J lost 0, with 12 bases in between. CDR3 DNA sequence: TGCGCCAGCAGTCAATCATGGAGGGATGTCTCCTATAATTCACCCCTCCACTTT. Amino acids: CASSQSWRDVSYNSPLHF.

The V call is TRBV4-3, the J call TRBJ1-3; D not resolved. V dropped 0 bases and J dropped 0 bases, with 9 bases sitting between them. Germline lookup yields CDR1 LGHNA and CDR2 YSLEER. The CDR3 runs to 16 residues. Here the CDR3 reads CASSQEGGYSGNTIYF. DNA of the CDR3: TGCGCCAGCAGCCAAGAAGGCGGATACTCTGGAAACACCATATATTTT.

V and J are TRBV6-5 and TRBJ2-1, with 13 bases that match TRBD2. V lost 5 bases and J lost 5; bases outside the gene matches: 3. The CDR3 has 15 amino acids. CDR1 and CDR2 (germline): MNHEY, SVGAGI. The CDR3 coding sequence is TGTGCCAGCAGTAGGGGGACTAGCGGGAACAATGAGCAGTTCTTC. It codes for CASSRGTSGNNEQFF.

J is TRBJ2-5 and V is TRBV5-6; TRBD1 matches 7 bases. The CDR3 runs 14 residues. Looked up from germline, CDR1 is SGHDT and CDR2 is YYEEEE. V shed 3 bases and J 4 bases; nucleotides not matched to a gene: 6. CDR3 in amino acids: CASSSLRQGETQYF. Written as DNA, the CDR3 is TGTGCCAGCAGCTCCCTTCGACAGGGAGAGACCCAGTACTTC.

V usage is TRBV7-6 and J usage is TRBJ1-4; TRBD1 agrees at 7 bases. V dropped 5 bases and J dropped 0; count of bases not matched to a gene: 6. The V gene's germline CDR1 is SGHVS and CDR2 FNYEAQ. The CDR3 spans 16 residues. CDR3 sequence reads: CASSARQGATNEKLFF. The CDR3 DNA is TGTGCCAGCAGCGCTAGACAGGGTGCAACTAATGAAAAACTGTTTTTT.

V and J are TRBV28 and TRBJ1-2; TRBD1 agrees at 8 bases. The trim removed 7 bases at V and 7 bases at J, leaving 17 bases unmatched. Germline V gene sequence: CDR1 MDHEN, CDR2 SYDVKM. The CDR3 covers 16 residues. This CDR3 is CASTTLYEQGVTGYTF. CDR3 DNA: TGTGCCAGCACCACATTGTATGAACAGGGGGTTACTGGCTACACCTTC.

This clone was seen just once. The rearrangement links TRBV15 to TRBJ2-2; 12 positions match TRBD2. CDR1 and CDR2 from the germline V gene are LNHNV and YYDKDF (reference sequence). The length of the CDR3 is 16 residues. The J segment lost 6 bases and the V segment lost 1 base, leaving 3 bases of the junction unmatched. This chain's CDR3 is CATSRASGRAPGELFF. CDR3 sequence (DNA): TGTGCCACCAGCAGAGCTAGCGGGAGGGCCCCCGGGGAGCTGTTTTTT.

The chain employs TRBV14 and TRBJ2-1, with 8 bases lining up with TRBD2. The CDR3 loop spans 14 amino acids. Germline CDR1 reads SGHDN; CDR2 reads FVKESK. V lost 4 bases, J lost 7 bases, and 6 bases stayed unmatched. The CDR3 DNA reads as TGTGCCAGCAGCCTGATAGCGGGGAAGAATGAGCAGTTCTTC. Translated: CASSLIAGKNEQFF.

The CDR3 sequence: CASSRLRDIPREKLFF. The CDR3 nucleotides are TGTGCCAGCAGCCGGCTCCGGGACATCCCTCGGGAAAAACTGTTTTTT. The V call is TRBV14, the J call TRBJ1-4; maybe TRBD1 (6 bases). The CDR3 consists of 16 residues. Trimming took 4 bases from V and 8 from J, leaving 20 bases between them. Germline V gives CDR1 SGHDN, CDR2 FVKESK.

V and J are TRBV15 and TRBJ2-5; the D gene is possibly TRBD1 (6 bases). The ends were cut back, 6 bases at V and 0 bases at J, with 14 bases in the middle. The CDR3 totals 15 residues. The germline V gene encodes CDR1 LNHNV and CDR2 YYDKDF (reference sequence). The CDR3 sequence is CATRERQEYQETQYF. CDR3 coding DNA: TGTGCCACCAGGGAGAGACAGGAGTACCAAGAGACCCAGTACTTC. The complete variable domain, with remaining parts taken from reference TRBV15 and TRBJ2-5, reads DAMVIQNPRYQVTQFGKPVTLSCSQTLNHNVMYWYQQKSSQAPKLLFHYYDKDFNNEADTPDNFQSRRPNTSFCFLDIRSPGLGDTAMYLCATRERQEYQETQYFGPGTRLLVL.